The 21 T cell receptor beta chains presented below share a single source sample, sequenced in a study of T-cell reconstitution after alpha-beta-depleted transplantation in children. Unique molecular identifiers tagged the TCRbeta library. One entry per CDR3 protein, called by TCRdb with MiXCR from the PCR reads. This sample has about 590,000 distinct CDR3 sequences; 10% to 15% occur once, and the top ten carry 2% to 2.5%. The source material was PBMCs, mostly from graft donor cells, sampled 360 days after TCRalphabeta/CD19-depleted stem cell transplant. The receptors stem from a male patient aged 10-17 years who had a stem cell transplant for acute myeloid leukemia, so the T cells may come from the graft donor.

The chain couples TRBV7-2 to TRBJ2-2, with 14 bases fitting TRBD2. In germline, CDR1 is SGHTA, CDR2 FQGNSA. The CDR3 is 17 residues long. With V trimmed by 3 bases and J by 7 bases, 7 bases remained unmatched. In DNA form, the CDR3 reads TGTGCCAGCAGCTTGGGACTAGCGGGAGCTACAGTCGGGGAGCTGTTTTTT. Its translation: CASSLGLAGATVGELFF.

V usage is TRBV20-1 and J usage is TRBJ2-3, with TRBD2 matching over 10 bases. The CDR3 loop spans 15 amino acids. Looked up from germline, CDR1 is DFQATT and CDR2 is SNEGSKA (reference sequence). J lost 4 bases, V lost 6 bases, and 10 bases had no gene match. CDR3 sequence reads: CSAGTSVGPPDTQYF. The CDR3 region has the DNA TGCAGTGCCGGGACTAGCGTCGGCCCCCCAGATACGCAGTATTTT.

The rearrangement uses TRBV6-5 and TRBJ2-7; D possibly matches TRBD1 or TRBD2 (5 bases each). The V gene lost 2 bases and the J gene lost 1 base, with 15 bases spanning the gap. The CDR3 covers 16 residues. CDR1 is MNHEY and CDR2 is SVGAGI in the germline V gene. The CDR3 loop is CASSYKRGPSSYEQYF. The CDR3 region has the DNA TGTGCCAGCAGTTACAAACGGGGACCTTCTTCCTACGAGCAGTACTTC.

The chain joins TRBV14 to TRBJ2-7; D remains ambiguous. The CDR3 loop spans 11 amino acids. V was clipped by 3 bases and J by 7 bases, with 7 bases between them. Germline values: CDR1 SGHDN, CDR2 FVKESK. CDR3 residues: CASSHTREQYF. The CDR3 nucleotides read TGTGCCAGCAGCCACACAAGAGAGCAGTACTTC.

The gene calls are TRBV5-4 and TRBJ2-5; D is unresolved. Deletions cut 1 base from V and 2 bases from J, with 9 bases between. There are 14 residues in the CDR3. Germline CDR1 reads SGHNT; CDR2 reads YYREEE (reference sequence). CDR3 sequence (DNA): TGTGCCAGCAGCTTGTTCTGGGTACAAGAGACCCAGTACTTC. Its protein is CASSLFWVQETQYF. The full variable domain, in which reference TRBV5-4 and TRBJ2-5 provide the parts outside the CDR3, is ETGVTQSPTHLIKTRGQQVTLRCSSQSGHNTVSWYQQALGQGPQFIFQYYREEENGRGNFPPRFSGLQFPNYSSELNVNALELDDSALYLCASSLFWVQETQYFGPGTRLLVL.

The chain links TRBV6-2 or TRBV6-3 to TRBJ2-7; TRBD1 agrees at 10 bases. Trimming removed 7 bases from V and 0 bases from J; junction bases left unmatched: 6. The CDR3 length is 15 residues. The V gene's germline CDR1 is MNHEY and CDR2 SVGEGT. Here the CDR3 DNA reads TGTGCCAGCAATCCGACAGGGGGCAGCTCCTACGAGCAGTACTTC. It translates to CASNPTGGSSYEQYF.

This chain's CDR3 is CSATQYTEAFF. The DNA for the CDR3 is TGCAGTGCTACTCAATACACTGAAGCTTTCTTT. The chain couples TRBV20-1 to TRBJ1-1; D remains ambiguous. Germline V gene sequence: CDR1 DFQATT, CDR2 SNEGSKA (reference sequence). V lost 4 bases, J lost 3 bases, and 6 bases lay in between. The length of the CDR3 is 11 residues.

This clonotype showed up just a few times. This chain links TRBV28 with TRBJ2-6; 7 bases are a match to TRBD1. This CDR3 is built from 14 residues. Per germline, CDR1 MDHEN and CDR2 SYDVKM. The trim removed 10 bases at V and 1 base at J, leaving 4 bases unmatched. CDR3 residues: CATTGFSGANVLTF. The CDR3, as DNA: TGTGCCACGACAGGGTTTTCTGGGGCCAACGTCCTGACTTTC.

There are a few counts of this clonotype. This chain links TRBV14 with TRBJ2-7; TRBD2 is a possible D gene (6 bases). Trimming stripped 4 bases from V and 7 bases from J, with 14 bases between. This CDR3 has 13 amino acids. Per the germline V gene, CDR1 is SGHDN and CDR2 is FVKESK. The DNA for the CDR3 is TGTGCCAGCAGCCGAATGGCCGGGGGAGAGCAGTACTTC. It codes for CASSRMAGGEQYF.

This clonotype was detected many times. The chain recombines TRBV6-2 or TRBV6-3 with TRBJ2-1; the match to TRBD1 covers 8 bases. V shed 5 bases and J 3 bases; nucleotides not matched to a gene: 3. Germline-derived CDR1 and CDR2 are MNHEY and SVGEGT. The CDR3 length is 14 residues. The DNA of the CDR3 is TGTGCCAGCAGTCGGACAGGGCACTACAATGAGCAGTTCTTC. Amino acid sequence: CASSRTGHYNEQFF.

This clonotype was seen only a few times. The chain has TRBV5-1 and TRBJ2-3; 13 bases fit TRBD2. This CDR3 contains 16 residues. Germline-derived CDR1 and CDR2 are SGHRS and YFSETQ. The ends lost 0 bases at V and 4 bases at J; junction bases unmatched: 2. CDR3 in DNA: TGCGCCAGCAGCTTGGAACTAGCGGGAGGGGCAGATACGCAGTATTTT. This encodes CASSLELAGGADTQYF.

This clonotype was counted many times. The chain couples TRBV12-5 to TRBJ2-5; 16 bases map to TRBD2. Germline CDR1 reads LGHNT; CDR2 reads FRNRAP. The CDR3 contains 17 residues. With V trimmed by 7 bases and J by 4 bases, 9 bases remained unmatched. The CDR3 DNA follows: TGTGCTAGTGCCCCTGGGACTAGCGGGAGGGCCGCAGAGACCCAGTACTTC. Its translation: CASAPGTSGRAAETQYF.

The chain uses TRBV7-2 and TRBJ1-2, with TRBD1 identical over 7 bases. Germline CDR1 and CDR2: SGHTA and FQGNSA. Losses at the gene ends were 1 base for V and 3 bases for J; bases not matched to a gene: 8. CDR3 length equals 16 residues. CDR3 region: CASSLVGGQSHYGYTF. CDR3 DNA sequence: TGTGCCAGCAGCTTAGTGGGGGGACAGTCCCACTATGGCTACACCTTC.

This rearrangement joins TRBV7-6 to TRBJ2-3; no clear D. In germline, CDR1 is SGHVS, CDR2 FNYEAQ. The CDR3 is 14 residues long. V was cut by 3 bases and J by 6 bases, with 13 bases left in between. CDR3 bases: TGTGCCAGCAGCTTTGGGATAGTTGGTGATACGCAGTATTTT. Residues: CASSFGIVGDTQYF. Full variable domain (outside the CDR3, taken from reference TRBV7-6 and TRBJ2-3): GAGVSQSPRYKVTKRGQDVALRCDPISGHVSLYWYRQALGQGPEFLTYFNYEAQQDKSGLPNDRFSAERPEGSISTLTIQRTEQRDSAMYRCASSFGIVGDTQYFGPGTRLTVL.

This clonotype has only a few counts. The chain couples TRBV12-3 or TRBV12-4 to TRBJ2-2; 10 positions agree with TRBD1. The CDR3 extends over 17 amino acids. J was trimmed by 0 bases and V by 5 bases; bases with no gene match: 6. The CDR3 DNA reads TGTGCCAGCAGTGGAGACAGGGGGCTTGCGAACACCGGGGAGCTGTTTTTT. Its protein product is CASSGDRGLANTGELFF.

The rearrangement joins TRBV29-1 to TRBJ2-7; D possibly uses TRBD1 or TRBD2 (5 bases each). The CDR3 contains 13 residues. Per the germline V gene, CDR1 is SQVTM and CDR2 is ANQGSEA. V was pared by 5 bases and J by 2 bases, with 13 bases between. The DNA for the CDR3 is TGCAGCGTTCAGGGACGGGTTACCTACGAGCAGTACTTC. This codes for CSVQGRVTYEQYF.

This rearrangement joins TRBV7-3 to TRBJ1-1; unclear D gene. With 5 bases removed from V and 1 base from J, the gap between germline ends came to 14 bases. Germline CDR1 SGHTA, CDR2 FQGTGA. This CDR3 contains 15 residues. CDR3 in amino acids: CASSLRGVPNTEAFF. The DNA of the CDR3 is TGTGCCAGCAGCCTTCGCGGGGTACCGAACACTGAAGCTTTCTTT.

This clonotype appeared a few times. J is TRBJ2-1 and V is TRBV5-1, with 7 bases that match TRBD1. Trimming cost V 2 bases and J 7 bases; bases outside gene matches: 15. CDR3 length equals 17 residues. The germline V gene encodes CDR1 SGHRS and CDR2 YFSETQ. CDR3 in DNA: TGCGCCAGCAGCTTCCTTAACAGGGGCTCTCCCTCAAATGAGCAGTTCTTC. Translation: CASSFLNRGSPSNEQFF.

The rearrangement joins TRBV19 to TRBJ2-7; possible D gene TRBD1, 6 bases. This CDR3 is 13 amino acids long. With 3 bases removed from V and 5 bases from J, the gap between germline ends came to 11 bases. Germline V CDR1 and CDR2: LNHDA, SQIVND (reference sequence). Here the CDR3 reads CASSMSQGDEQYF. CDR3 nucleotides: TGTGCCAGTAGTATGTCACAGGGCGACGAGCAGTACTTC.

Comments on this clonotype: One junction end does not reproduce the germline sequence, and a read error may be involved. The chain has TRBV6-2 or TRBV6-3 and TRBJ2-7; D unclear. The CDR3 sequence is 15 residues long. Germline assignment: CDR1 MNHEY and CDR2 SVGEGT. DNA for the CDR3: TGTGCCAGCACTTACTTTCGGATCAGCTCCTACGAGCAGTACTTC. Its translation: CASTYFRISSYEQYF.

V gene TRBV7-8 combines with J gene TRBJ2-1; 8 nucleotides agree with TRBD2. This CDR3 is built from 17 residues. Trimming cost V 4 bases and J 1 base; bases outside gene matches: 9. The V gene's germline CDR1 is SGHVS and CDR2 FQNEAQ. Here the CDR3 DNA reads TGTGCCAGCAGCTCCTCTTTCAGCGGGAGTTCCTACAATGAGCAGTTCTTC. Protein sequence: CASSSSFSGSSYNEQFF. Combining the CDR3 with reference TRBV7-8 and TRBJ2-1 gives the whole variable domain GAGVSQSPRYKVAKRGQDVALRCDPISGHVSLFWYQQALGQGPEFLTYFQNEAQLDKSGLPSDRFFAERPEGSVSTLKIQRTQQEDSAVYLCASSSSFSGSSYNEQFFGPGTRLTVL.